The rows below give T cell receptor beta chains drawn from one sample of a study of T cells in Graves' hyperthyroidism and ophthalmopathy. One entry per CDR3 protein results from TCRdb running MiXCR on the multiplex PCR reads. Of hundreds of thousands of distinct CDR3 sequences in the sample, about a sixth were seen once. Input material: blood. The receptors stem from a woman aged 35 to 49 with Graves' ophthalmopathy. The conserved cysteine and the conserved F or W are not part of the CDR3 here. D genes are given only for firm matches. Part of the rows lack a size; the others show once, few, many or a class for expanded clones.

CDR3aa: ASSIAGTVSYEQY; abundance: many; v_gene: TRBV7-2; d_gene: -; j_gene: TRBJ2-7
CDR3aa: ASSQSGLAGGPHSTDTQY; abundance: many; v_gene: TRBV3-1; d_gene: TRBD2; j_gene: TRBJ2-3
CDR3aa: AWSVGSGGKTDTQY; abundance: many; v_gene: TRBV30; d_gene: TRBD2; j_gene: TRBJ2-3
CDR3aa: SVALTGTYEQY; abundance: many; v_gene: TRBV29-1; d_gene: TRBD1; j_gene: TRBJ2-7
CDR3aa: ASHRDTSAFMNTEAF; abundance: -; v_gene: TRBV19; d_gene: -; j_gene: TRBJ1-1
CDR3aa: ASTPTAQGTEAF; abundance: many; v_gene: TRBV5-5; d_gene: -; j_gene: TRBJ1-1
CDR3aa: ATSDGPDRELDGYT; abundance: -; v_gene: TRBV24-1; d_gene: TRBD1; j_gene: TRBJ1-2
CDR3aa: ATSERTSGRNTDTQY; abundance: many; v_gene: TRBV24-1; d_gene: TRBD2; j_gene: TRBJ2-3
CDR3aa: ASSQYNRGRNYGYT; abundance: many; v_gene: TRBV6-1; d_gene: TRBD1; j_gene: TRBJ1-2
CDR3aa: ASSSPAGGYT; abundance: many; v_gene: TRBV5-1; d_gene: -; j_gene: TRBJ1-2
CDR3aa: ASSPGQGGDIQY; abundance: many; v_gene: TRBV7-9; d_gene: TRBD1; j_gene: TRBJ2-4
CDR3aa: SARFGSGTDTQY; abundance: many; v_gene: TRBV20-1; d_gene: -; j_gene: TRBJ2-3
CDR3aa: ASSEARGHQETQY; abundance: -; v_gene: TRBV6-1; d_gene: TRBD1; j_gene: TRBJ2-5